The 26 T cell receptor beta chains below all came from one sample that was sequenced in a study of monozygotic twins with inflammatory bowel disease. TCRdb re-analyzed the 5' RACE reads; it lists each CDR3 protein once, without DNA. With 400,000 to 500,000 distinct CDR3 sequences in the sample, the ten largest clones hold about 2.3%. The specimen sequenced was blood. These receptors were collected from a human donor with ulcerative colitis or Crohn's disease, or a healthy co-twin of an affected twin (not recorded which).

The chain couples TRBV5-6 to TRBJ2-3; the TRBD2 assignment by TCRdb is unverifiable without DNA. The CDR3 runs to 16 residues. Germline-derived CDR1 and CDR2 are SGHDT and YYEEEE. The CDR3 loop is CASRYTSATSTDTQYF.

The V call is TRBV20-1, the J call TRBJ2-7. The germline CDR1 and CDR2 sequences are DFQATT and SNEGSKA (reference sequence). CDR3 size: 12 residues. The CDR3 is CSGGRRVDEQYF.

This chain uses TRBV13 with TRBJ1-2; the TRBD1 assignment by TCRdb is unverifiable without DNA. Germline values: CDR1 PRHDT, CDR2 FYEKMQ (reference sequence). The CDR3 contains 15 residues. The CDR3 spells CASMPRVQGHHGYTF.

This rearrangement joins TRBV28 to TRBJ1-1. Looked up from germline, CDR1 is MDHEN and CDR2 is SYDVKM. The CDR3 runs to 13 residues. This CDR3 is CASTILLNTEAFF.

The chain carries TRBV5-1 and TRBJ1-2; TCRdb proposes TRBD1, but this gene call is untestable without DNA. Per the germline V gene, CDR1 is SGHRS and CDR2 is YFSETQ. This CDR3 spans 15 amino acids. CDR3 amino acids: CASSFRIDRAAGYTF.

The CDR3 here is CASSIDVRGQGNQPQHF. The chain combines TRBV19 with TRBJ1-5; absent DNA, TCRdb's TRBD1 call cannot be checked. Germline values: CDR1 LNHDA, CDR2 SQIVND (reference sequence). The CDR3 has 17 residues. The whole variable domain, remainder taken from reference TRBV19 and TRBJ1-5, is DGGITQSPKYLFRKEGQNVTLSCEQNLNHDAMYWYRQDPGQGLRLIYYSQIVNDFQKGDIAEGYSVSREKKESFPLTVTSAQKNPTAFYLCASSIDVRGQGNQPQHFGDGTRLSIL.

The chain is built from TRBV7-2 and TRBJ2-7; the D call from TCRdb, TRBD1, cannot be confirmed without DNA. CDR1 is SGHTA, CDR2 FQGNSA, per germline. This CDR3 spans 13 amino acids. The CDR3 sequence: CASNRDFAYEQYF. The full variable domain, rest sourced from reference TRBV7-2 and TRBJ2-7, is GAGVSQSPSNKVTEKGKDVELRCDPISGHTALYWYRQSLGQGLEFLIYFQGNSAPDKSGLPSDRFSAERTGGSVSTLTIQRTQQEDSAVYLCASNRDFAYEQYFGPGTRLTVT.

The chain carries TRBV10-3 and TRBJ1-1; TCRdb returns TRBD1, unconfirmable since there is no DNA. The CDR3 runs to 14 residues. The germline V gene encodes CDR1 ENHRY and CDR2 SYGVKD. This CDR3 reads CAISAGGSNTEAFF.

The chain employs TRBV5-1 and TRBJ1-4; the TRBD1 assignment by TCRdb is unverifiable without DNA. This CDR3 has 14 residues. Germline CDR1 reads SGHRS; CDR2 reads YFSETQ. The CDR3 here is CASSVDRGHEKLFF.

The rearrangement links TRBV20-1 to TRBJ2-7; without DNA, the TCRdb call of TRBD2 cannot be checked. Germline CDR1 is DFQATT and CDR2 is SNEGSKA (reference sequence). CDR3 length: 16 residues. The CDR3 reads CSAKLAGLFSSYEQYF.

The V call is TRBV10-3, the J call TRBJ2-3. Germline loops: CDR1 ENHRY, CDR2 SYGVKD. The CDR3 contains 14 residues. The CDR3 sequence: CAISESGGTDTQYF.

The genes are TRBV10-3 and TRBJ2-5; TCRdb designates TRBD2, a call that cannot be tested without DNA. This CDR3 contains 13 residues. The germline V gene has CDR1 ENHRY and CDR2 SYGVKD. The CDR3 region is CAISAGTAETQYF.

The gene calls are TRBV29-1 and TRBJ2-7. From germline, CDR1 is SQVTM and CDR2 ANQGSEA. CDR3 size: 11 residues. This CDR3 is CSVEAYYEQYF.

The chain uses TRBV5-1 and TRBJ2-1. This CDR3 region has 15 residues. Germline CDR1 and CDR2: SGHRS and YFSETQ. CDR3 in amino acids: CASSLDEIRYNEQFF.

The chain employs TRBV6-1 and TRBJ1-1; lacking DNA, the TRBD1 call made by TCRdb goes unchecked. Germline V gene sequence: CDR1 MNHNS, CDR2 SASEGT. The CDR3 is 14 amino acids. CDR3 region: CASIRRGGRTEAFF.

This chain's CDR3 is CASSRRTGRPNQPQHF. This chain connects TRBV19 to TRBJ1-5; TCRdb proposes TRBD1, but this gene call is untestable without DNA. The CDR3 contains 16 residues. Germline-derived CDR1 and CDR2 are LNHDA and SQIVND (reference sequence).

The chain recombines TRBV5-1 with TRBJ2-4; lacking DNA, the TRBD1 call made by TCRdb goes unchecked. CDR1 and CDR2 from the germline V gene are SGHRS and YFSETQ. There are 19 residues in the CDR3. The CDR3 reads CASSPEGGTGRLAKNIQYF.

This chain links TRBV6-1 with TRBJ1-2; TCRdb's D gene call, TRBD1, goes unchecked for lack of DNA. The CDR3 sequence is 16 residues long. Germline assignment: CDR1 MNHNS and CDR2 SASEGT. The CDR3 spells CASRVLGTGVNYGYTF.

The V call is TRBV7-8, the J call TRBJ2-2; the TCRdb call, TRBD1, lacks DNA for checking. The CDR3 has 18 residues. Per the germline V gene, CDR1 is SGHVS and CDR2 is FQNEAQ. This CDR3 is CASSSRGGGATNTGELFF.

The chain is built from TRBV3-1 and TRBJ2-7. The CDR3 sequence is 13 residues long. Germline V gene lookup returns CDR1 LGHDT and CDR2 YNNKEL (reference sequence). CDR3 sequence reads: CASSQERGREQYF.

The rearrangement links TRBV28 to TRBJ2-5; TCRdb lists TRBD2, though no DNA is available to test this call. This CDR3 is built from 15 residues. CDR1 is MDHEN, CDR2 SYDVKM, per germline. The chain's CDR3 is CASMILAGGAETQYF. The whole variable domain, filled in from reference TRBV28 and TRBJ2-5, reads DVKVTQSSRYLVKRTGEKVFLECVQDMDHENMFWYRQDPGLGLRLIYFSYDVKMKEKGDIPEGYSVSREKKERFSLILESASTNQTSMYLCASMILAGGAETQYFGPGTRLLVL.

V and J are TRBV10-3 and TRBJ2-1. Germline V gene data show CDR1 as ENHRY and CDR2 as SYGVKD. The CDR3 is 13 residues long. The CDR3 spells CAISESSIDEQFF.

The CDR3 is CASSPGLAYNEQFF. The chain has TRBV12-3 or TRBV12-4 and TRBJ2-1; TCRdb outputs TRBD2, but without DNA this stays unchecked. The CDR3 consists of 14 residues.

This chain uses TRBV2 with TRBJ2-7. Germline V CDR1 and CDR2: SNHLY, FYNNEI. The CDR3 runs to 14 residues. CDR3 loop: CASSEGDGPYEQYF. The full variable domain, in which reference TRBV2 and TRBJ2-7 provide the parts outside the CDR3, is EPEVTQTPSHQVTQMGQEVILRCVPISNHLYFYWYRQILGQKVEFLVSFYNNEISEKSEIFDDQFSVERPDGSNFTLKIRSTKLEDSAMYFCASSEGDGPYEQYFGPGTRLTVT.

The chain uses TRBV7-2 and TRBJ1-5. The germline CDR1 and CDR2 sequences are SGHTA and FQGNSA. The CDR3 spans 15 residues. The CDR3 region is CASSPSGGFNQPQHF.

The rearrangement uses TRBV7-2 and TRBJ2-5. This CDR3 comprises 12 residues. Per the germline V gene, CDR1 is SGHTA and CDR2 is FQGNSA. The CDR3 loop is CASSLNKETQYF.